The 31 T cell receptor beta chains given below trace back to one sample, sequenced in a study of blood T cell repertoires in COVID-19. Some clones are missing from TCRdb's copy, which holds only in-frame ones; the method was immunoSEQ multiplex PCR. Of some 93,000 clones listed, about 85% were seen once; the top ten hold 3.5% to 4%. Sequencing was carried out using peripheral blood. Receptors were obtained from a man in his sixties with acute or convalescent COVID-19.

Details on this clone: A read error may account for a junction end that differs from germline. The V gene is TRBV12-3 or TRBV12-4, the J gene TRBJ2-7; TRBD2 agrees at 10 bases. The CDR3 runs to 13 residues. As DNA, the CDR3 is TGTGCCAGCAGTCTAGCGGGAGTCTACGAGCAGTACTTC. This encodes CASSLAGVYEQYF.

Notes on this clone: Within the sample, other DNA sequences also encode this same CDR3. This chain joins TRBV24-1 and TRBJ2-3; no firm D call. The CDR3 contains 13 residues. CDR1 KGHDR and CDR2 SFDVKD come from the germline V gene. Trimming removed 4 bases from V and 1 base from J, with 5 bases in between. CDR3 residues: CATSDPGTDTQYF. The CDR3 coding sequence is TGTGCCACCAGTGACCCAGGCACAGATACGCAGTATTTT.

V usage is TRBV10-3 and J usage is TRBJ2-2, with TRBD1 as a possible D gene (6 bases). The CDR3 is 16 amino acids. CDR1 ENHRY and CDR2 SYGVKD come from the germline V gene. V lost 3 bases to trimming and J lost 5 bases, with 16 bases between them. CDR3 sequence reads: CAISDRDKGATGELFF. CDR3 nucleotides: TGTGCCATCAGTGACCGGGACAAAGGCGCAACCGGGGAGCTGTTTTTT.

The chain uses TRBV5-1 and TRBJ2-7, with D perhaps matching TRBD2 (5 bases). CDR1 and CDR2 (germline): SGHRS, YFSETQ. Trimming cost V 2 bases and J 7 bases, with 16 bases left between them. This CDR3 region has 14 residues. The CDR3 here is CASSFGDYLGEQYF. CDR3 nucleotides: TGCGCCAGCAGCTTTGGAGACTACCTTGGGGAGCAGTACTTC.

The chain uses TRBV19 and TRBJ2-7, with 7 bases aligning to TRBD1. Germline values: CDR1 LNHDA, CDR2 SQIVND (reference sequence). This CDR3 spans 18 amino acids. Trimming at V came to 3 bases and at J to 3 bases, leaving 17 bases not matched to a gene. This chain's CDR3 is CASSIRSSTGVGYYEQYF. CDR3 nucleotides: TGTGCCAGTAGTATCCGGTCCTCCACAGGGGTTGGTTACTACGAGCAGTACTTC.

This sequence joins TRBV18 and TRBJ1-2, with TRBD1 matching over 7 bases. Looked up from germline, CDR1 is KGHSH and CDR2 is LQKENI. This CDR3 is 14 amino acids long. V shed 6 bases and J 5 bases; nucleotides not matched to a gene: 9. The CDR3: CASSPKTGWYGYTF. CDR3 DNA sequence: TGTGCCAGCTCCCCAAAGACAGGGTGGTATGGCTACACCTTC.

This clone showed up just a few times. Other DNA sequences within the sample encode an identical CDR3. The chain recombines TRBV18 with TRBJ1-4; tentative D call: TRBD1 (5 bases). The length of the CDR3 is 14 residues. Trimming removed 3 bases from V and 1 base from J, with 6 bases in between. The germline V gene has CDR1 KGHSH and CDR2 LQKENI. CDR3 DNA sequence: TGTGCCAGCTCACCCGACAGAACTAATGAAAAACTGTTTTTT. Residues: CASSPDRTNEKLFF.

The rearrangement joins TRBV7-2 to TRBJ2-7; tentatively, D is TRBD1 (6 bases). Per germline, CDR1 SGHTA and CDR2 FQGNSA. This CDR3 has 12 residues. V shed 5 bases and J shed 4 bases, with 9 bases lying between them. The CDR3: CASSQQGYEQYF. CDR3 DNA: TGTGCCAGCAGCCAACAGGGATACGAGCAGTACTTC.

The gene calls are TRBV5-8 and TRBJ1-1; D is unclear. Germline V gene lookup returns CDR1 SGHTS and CDR2 YDEGEE. CDR3 size: 12 residues. The V and J ends lost 0 bases and 4 bases respectively, with 4 bases between them. CDR3 amino acids: CASSLVATEAFF. The DNA for the CDR3 is TGTGCCAGCAGCTTGGTGGCCACTGAAGCTTTCTTT.

The chain has TRBV27 and TRBJ2-3, with a tentative D call TRBD2 (5 bases). Between the trimmed V and J ends, which lost 4 bases and 0 bases, there was a span of 8 bases. The CDR3 is 14 residues long. The germline V gene encodes CDR1 MNHEY and CDR2 SMNVEV (reference sequence). CDR3 region: CASSWAGSTDTQYF. The CDR3 region has the DNA TGTGCCAGCAGTTGGGCGGGTAGCACAGATACGCAGTATTTT.

The gene calls are TRBV18 and TRBJ1-2; tentatively, D is TRBD1 (6 bases). The CDR3 runs to 16 residues. V was cut by 3 bases and J by 3 bases, with 17 bases left in between. The germline V gene encodes CDR1 KGHSH and CDR2 LQKENI. The CDR3 sequence is CASSPLPRQADYGYTF. CDR3 coding DNA: TGTGCCAGCTCACCCCTCCCGCGACAGGCCGACTATGGCTACACCTTC.

The J gene is TRBJ1-5, the V gene TRBV6-6; D is unclear. V was trimmed by 6 bases and J by 3 bases, leaving 15 bases between them. CDR3 length equals 15 residues. The germline V gene has CDR1 MNHNY and CDR2 SVGAGI (reference sequence). This CDR3 reads CASSSGGGVNQPQHF. CDR3 DNA sequence: TGTGCCAGCAGCTCCGGCGGCGGCGTCAATCAGCCCCAGCATTTT.

This sequence joins TRBV18 and TRBJ2-1; the D is unclear. The CDR3 runs to 13 residues. Germline assignment: CDR1 KGHSH and CDR2 LQKENI. The V and J ends lost 2 bases and 5 bases respectively, with 7 bases between them. The DNA for the CDR3 is TGTGCCAGCTCACCATCCTACCACAATGAGCAGTTCTTC. Protein: CASSPSYHNEQFF.

The chain employs TRBV27 and TRBJ2-3, with 12 bases aligning to TRBD2. The germline CDR1 and CDR2 sequences are MNHEY and SMNVEV (reference sequence). The CDR3 spans 15 residues. The trim removed 5 bases at V and 5 bases at J, leaving 5 bases unmatched. The CDR3 sequence is CASSQRTSGVDTQYF. CDR3 in DNA: TGTGCCAGCAGTCAAAGGACTAGCGGGGTAGATACGCAGTATTTT.

The V gene is TRBV5-1, the J gene TRBJ1-3; no firm D call. V lost 0 bases to trimming and J lost 0 bases, with 10 bases between them. The germline gives CDR1 SGHRS, CDR2 YFSETQ. This CDR3 is 16 amino acids long. CDR3 protein: CASSLGGGISGNTIYF. The CDR3 DNA follows: TGCGCCAGCAGCTTGGGGGGAGGCATCTCTGGAAACACCATATATTTT.

This clone has just one count. The chain recombines TRBV5-1 with TRBJ2-7; 7 positions agree with TRBD2. The CDR3 covers 13 residues. V lost 7 bases and J lost 1; bases outside the gene matches: 5. Germline CDR1 SGHRS, CDR2 YFSETQ. As DNA, the CDR3 is TGCGCCAGCGGGGAGGGACTTTCCTACGAGCAGTACTTC. Protein product: CASGEGLSYEQYF.

This clone was detected once. The rearrangement joins TRBV18 to TRBJ2-1; D might be TRBD2 (5 bases). This CDR3 contains 16 residues. Germline-derived CDR1 and CDR2 are KGHSH and LQKENI. V dropped 6 bases and J dropped 0 bases, with 15 bases sitting between them. This chain's CDR3 is CASSPDSTFSYNEQFF. The CDR3 DNA reads as TGTGCCAGCTCGCCGGACTCTACCTTCTCCTACAATGAGCAGTTCTTC.

For this clone: The sample contains more than one DNA sequence encoding this CDR3. J is TRBJ2-3 and V is TRBV5-1; 8 nucleotides line up with TRBD2. CDR1 is SGHRS, CDR2 YFSETQ, per germline. With V trimmed by 2 bases and J by 6 bases, 5 bases remained unmatched. The CDR3 spans 14 residues. CDR3 DNA sequence: TGCGCCAGCAGCTTAGTAGCGGGACGGGATACGCAGTATTTT. It codes for CASSLVAGRDTQYF.

The chain combines TRBV5-1 with TRBJ2-7; D perhaps matches TRBD2 (5 bases). V lost 5 bases and J lost 10, with 19 bases in between. This CDR3 contains 13 residues. Germline assignment: CDR1 SGHRS and CDR2 YFSETQ. This CDR3 is CASSDGPRAEQYF. In DNA, the CDR3 is TGCGCCAGCAGTGACGGGCCCAGAGCGGAACAGTACTTC.

The chain recombines TRBV2 with TRBJ2-5; possibly TRBD1 for D (5 bases). V dropped 9 bases and J dropped 5 bases, with 16 bases sitting between them. This CDR3 has 13 residues. Germline V gives CDR1 SNHLY, CDR2 FYNNEI. CDR3 residues: CASSRDLRETQYF. CDR3 bases: TGTGCCAGTTCCAGGGATCTGCGGGAGACCCAGTACTTC. The full variable domain, its missing parts supplied by reference TRBV2 and TRBJ2-5, is EPEVTQTPSHQVTQMGQEVILRCVPISNHLYFYWYRQILGQKVEFLVSFYNNEISEKSEIFDDQFSVERPDGSNFTLKIRSTKLEDSAMYFCASSRDLRETQYFGPGTRLLVL.

The chain combines TRBV4-1 with TRBJ1-1; 11 bases map to TRBD1. The CDR3 runs 18 residues. The V and J ends lost 4 bases and 3 bases, in that order; junction bases with no gene match: 13. The germline CDR1 and CDR2 sequences are MGHRA and YSYEKL. The CDR3 nucleotides read TGCGCCAGCAGCCCAACTATAGGGACAGGGGGAAGGTACACTGAAGCTTTCTTT. Its translation is CASSPTIGTGGRYTEAFF.

CDR3 DNA sequence: TGTGCCAGTAGTAAATTCCGGGACAGGGGTGAAAAACTGTTTTTT. This codes for CASSKFRDRGEKLFF. V and J are TRBV19 and TRBJ1-4; 10 bases match TRBD1. Losses at the gene ends were 4 bases for V and 7 bases for J; bases not matched to a gene: 6. Per the germline V gene, CDR1 is LNHDA and CDR2 is SQIVND (reference sequence). This CDR3 has 15 residues.

The chain joins TRBV30 to TRBJ1-1; the D is unclear. The CDR3 covers 14 residues. Germline V gives CDR1 GTSNPN, CDR2 SVGIG (reference sequence). Trimming left V 4 bases short and J 2 bases short, with 14 bases between. CDR3 sequence reads: CAWTSHVLNTEAFF. Here the CDR3 DNA reads TGTGCCTGGACCTCTCACGTACTAAACACTGAAGCTTTCTTT.

This sequence joins TRBV7-9 and TRBJ1-6; D gene uncertain. CDR3 length: 13 residues. V was pared by 4 bases and J by 6 bases, with 7 bases between. Per germline, CDR1 SEHNR and CDR2 FQNEAQ (reference sequence). In nucleotides, the CDR3 is TGTGCCAGCAGCTACAACAGTAATTCACCCCTCCACTTT. Residues: CASSYNSNSPLHF.

The rearrangement links TRBV6-1 to TRBJ2-3; a weak D match, TRBD2 (6 bases). V lost 5 bases and J 1 base, leaving 10 bases between the germline ends. The length of the CDR3 is 14 residues. Looked up from germline, CDR1 is MNHNS and CDR2 is SASEGT. CDR3 DNA sequence: TGTGCCAGCAGTACGGGGACTGGCACAGATACGCAGTATTTT. As protein: CASSTGTGTDTQYF.

The chain has TRBV4-1 and TRBJ1-5, with a tentative D call TRBD1 (6 bases). CDR1 is MGHRA, CDR2 YSYEKL, per germline. The CDR3 is 16 residues long. V lost 4 bases and J 0 bases, leaving 13 bases between the germline ends. CDR3 in DNA: TGCGCCAGCAGCCGGCGACAGGTGAATAGCAATCAGCCCCAGCATTTT. As protein: CASSRRQVNSNQPQHF.

CDR3 in amino acids: CASSEEGLPTDTQYF. DNA for the CDR3: TGTGCCAGCAGTGAAGAAGGACTTCCCACAGATACGCAGTATTTT. The chain is built from TRBV6-1 and TRBJ2-3; TRBD2 might be the D (5 bases). In germline, CDR1 is MNHNS, CDR2 SASEGT. Trimming took off 1 base at V and 2 bases at J, with 10 bases between the two ends. The CDR3 totals 15 residues.

CDR3 in amino acids: CASGSLTGISNQPQHF. The CDR3 DNA reads TGTGCTAGTGGTTCGCTGACAGGGATTAGCAATCAGCCCCAGCATTTT. This chain connects TRBV12-5 to TRBJ1-5; 7 bases line up with TRBD1. Germline CDR1 LGHNT, CDR2 FRNRAP. This CDR3 comprises 16 residues. With 4 bases clipped from V and 0 bases from J, the junction kept 6 bases outside the gene matches.

The CDR3 DNA sequence: TGCAGCGTTGATGAGGCCCGCTCTGGAAACACCATATATTTT. Translated, it gives CSVDEARSGNTIYF. V is TRBV29-1 and J is TRBJ1-3; D uncertain. The CDR3 runs 14 residues. Germline V gives CDR1 SQVTM, CDR2 ANQGSEA. The ends were cut back, 3 bases at V and 0 bases at J, with 9 bases in the middle.

The CDR3 reads CATATGLFAEAFF. DNA of the CDR3: TGTGCCACCGCGACAGGGCTTTTCGCTGAAGCTTTCTTT. The chain has TRBV7-9 and TRBJ1-1; 7 bases are a match to TRBD1. In germline, CDR1 is SEHNR, CDR2 FQNEAQ (reference sequence). V shed 10 bases and J 6 bases; nucleotides not matched to a gene: 11. CDR3 length: 13 residues.

This chain joins TRBV2 and TRBJ2-5; TRBD2 matches 8 bases. Germline V gene lookup returns CDR1 SNHLY and CDR2 FYNNEI. The CDR3 consists of 15 residues. Germline trimming cut 4 bases from V and 5 bases from J; bases unmatched to any gene: 9. The CDR3 sequence: CASSVGASGRETQYF. CDR3 coding DNA: TGTGCCAGCAGTGTAGGGGCTAGCGGGCGGGAGACCCAGTACTTC.